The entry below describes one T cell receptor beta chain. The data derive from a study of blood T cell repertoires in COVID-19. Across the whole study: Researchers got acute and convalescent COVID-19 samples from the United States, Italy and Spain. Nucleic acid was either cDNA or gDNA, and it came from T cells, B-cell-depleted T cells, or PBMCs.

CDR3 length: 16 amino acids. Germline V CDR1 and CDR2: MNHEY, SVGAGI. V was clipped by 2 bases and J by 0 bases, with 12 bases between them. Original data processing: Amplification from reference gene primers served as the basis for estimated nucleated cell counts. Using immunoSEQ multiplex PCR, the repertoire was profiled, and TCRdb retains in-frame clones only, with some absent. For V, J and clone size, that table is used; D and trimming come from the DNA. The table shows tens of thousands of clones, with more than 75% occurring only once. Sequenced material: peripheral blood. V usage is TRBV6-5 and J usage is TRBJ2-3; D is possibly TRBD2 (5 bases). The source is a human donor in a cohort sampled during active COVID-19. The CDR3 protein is CASSYSGQTSTDTQYF. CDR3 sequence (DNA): TGTGCCAGCAGTTACAGCGGTCAGACCAGCACAGATACGCAGTATTTT.